Following are 26 T cell receptor beta chains from one sample sequenced in a study of T cell responses to AZD1222 COVID-19 vaccine. Assay: immunoSEQ multiplex PCR; the TCRdb copy retains only in-frame clones and omits some. The sample contains more than 55,000 clones, roughly 89% of which appear only once. The specimen comprised peripheral blood, sampled 28 days after the second AZD1222 dose. These receptors all come from an adult who received the AZD1222 COVID-19 vaccine.

The chain carries TRBV5-1 and TRBJ1-3; unclear D gene. Germline V gene data show CDR1 as SGHRS and CDR2 as YFSETQ. The germline V and J ends were trimmed by 4 bases and 4 bases, with 12 bases remaining between them. The CDR3 has 14 residues. The CDR3 loop reads CASSQDGVGNTIYF. The CDR3, as DNA: TGCGCCAGCAGCCAGGACGGAGTGGGAAACACCATATATTTT. Looking up the rest from reference TRBV5-1 and TRBJ1-3 gives the full variable domain: KAGVTQTPRYLIKTRGQQVTLSCSPISGHRSVSWYQQTPGQGLQFLFEYFSETQRNKGNFPGRFSGRQFSNSRSEMNVSTLELGDSALYLCASSQDGVGNTIYFGEGSWLTVV.

In DNA, the CDR3 is TGTGCCACCCAGTTGGGTTATGGCTACACCTTC. Its protein product is CATQLGYGYTF. V usage is TRBV6-5 and J usage is TRBJ1-2; unclear D gene. Germline CDR1 reads MNHEY; CDR2 reads SVGAGI. V was clipped by 10 bases and J by 5 bases, with 11 bases between them. The CDR3 length is 11 residues.

The V and J genes are TRBV19 and TRBJ1-4; 9 bases agree with TRBD1. The CDR3 consists of 16 residues. Germline-derived CDR1 and CDR2 are LNHDA and SQIVND (reference sequence). V lost 5 bases and J lost 7; bases outside the gene matches: 11. The CDR3 sequence is CASSPRMTGGSEKLFF. The CDR3 DNA follows: TGTGCCAGTAGTCCCCGGATGACAGGGGGTAGTGAAAAACTGTTTTTT.

J is TRBJ2-1 and V is TRBV18; weak D call: TRBD2 (5 bases). The length of the CDR3 is 15 residues. Germline-derived CDR1 and CDR2 are KGHSH and LQKENI. Trimming shortened V by 4 bases and J by 4 bases, and 14 bases separated the two germline ends. For the CDR3, the DNA is TGTGCCAGCTCACTCCCTAGGGAGCCGTACAATGAGCAGTTCTTC. Translation: CASSLPREPYNEQFF.

The CDR3 nucleotides read TGTGCCAGCTCACCAATGGCGAACACTGAAGCTTTCTTT. This sequence encodes CASSPMANTEAFF. The rearrangement links TRBV18 to TRBJ1-1; D unclear. The germline V gene has CDR1 KGHSH and CDR2 LQKENI. This CDR3 has 13 residues. V gave up 2 bases and J gave up 1 base, with 5 bases separating them.

The chain links TRBV29-1 to TRBJ2-3; D not certain. Between the trimmed V and J ends, which lost 6 bases and 0 bases, there was a span of 16 bases. The CDR3 is 15 residues long. Germline assignment: CDR1 SQVTM and CDR2 ANQGSEA. The CDR3 spells CSVVRSEISTDTQYF. The CDR3, as DNA: TGCAGCGTGGTAAGATCCGAAATTAGCACAGATACGCAGTATTTT.

The chain carries TRBV6-2 or TRBV6-3 and TRBJ2-2; D unclear. The CDR3 spans 14 residues. The germline V and J ends were trimmed by 2 bases and 3 bases, with 7 bases remaining between them. Germline V lookup: CDR1 MNHEY, CDR2 SVGEGT. CDR3 coding DNA: TGTGCCAGCAGTTACCCGACGGACACCGGGGAGCTGTTTTTT. Protein sequence: CASSYPTDTGELFF.

A single count supports this clone. The chain combines TRBV10-3 with TRBJ1-2; tentative D call: TRBD1 (6 bases). V shed 1 base and J shed 3 bases, with 15 bases lying between them. The CDR3 has 16 amino acids. From germline, CDR1 is ENHRY and CDR2 SYGVKD. CDR3 sequence (DNA): TGTGCCATCAGTGAGTTCTTTGCAGCAGGGGACTATGGCTACACCTTC. It yields the protein CAISEFFAAGDYGYTF.

This clone has a single count. The rearrangement joins TRBV29-1 to TRBJ2-7, with 8 bases fitting TRBD1. J was trimmed by 5 bases and V by 5 bases; bases with no gene match: 8. The germline V gene has CDR1 SQVTM and CDR2 ANQGSEA. The CDR3 has 13 residues. CDR3 sequence (DNA): TGCAGCGTTACAGGACAGGGTGGCCACGAGCAGTACTTC. Its protein product is CSVTGQGGHEQYF.

The chain couples TRBV28 to TRBJ2-7; D unresolved. This CDR3 spans 14 amino acids. V lost 2 bases to trimming and J lost 2 bases, with 10 bases between them. Germline V CDR1 and CDR2: MDHEN, SYDVKM. The chain's CDR3 is CASSLTVTPYEQYF. The CDR3 nucleotides are TGTGCCAGCAGTTTAACAGTTACGCCCTACGAGCAGTACTTC.

The genes are TRBV7-8 and TRBJ1-6; 9 bases line up with TRBD1. Per the germline V gene, CDR1 is SGHVS and CDR2 is FQNEAQ. The CDR3 has 16 residues. V shed 5 bases, J shed 5 bases, and the junction held 7 bases outside the gene matches. CDR3 sequence (DNA): TGTGCCAGCAGCCCACAACAGGGGGCTAATAATTCACCCCTCCACTTT. This translates into CASSPQQGANNSPLHF.

This chain links TRBV6-6 with TRBJ1-5; D possibly corresponds to TRBD1 (5 bases). Trimming took 7 bases from V and 3 from J, leaving 16 bases between them. The CDR3 has 15 amino acids. Germline V gene sequence: CDR1 MNHNY, CDR2 SVGAGI (reference sequence). CDR3 amino acids: CASIGGFRDNQPQHF. The CDR3 DNA reads TGTGCCAGCATCGGGGGTTTTCGAGACAATCAGCCCCAGCATTTT.

This clone was counted once. The chain joins TRBV5-8 to TRBJ2-1; 8 bases agree with TRBD2. This CDR3 comprises 15 residues. CDR1 is SGHTS and CDR2 is YDEGEE in the germline V gene. V shed 4 bases and J 0 bases; nucleotides not matched to a gene: 3. CDR3 residues: CASSPGTSSYNEQFF. In nucleotides, the CDR3 is TGTGCCAGCAGCCCCGGGACTAGCTCCTACAATGAGCAGTTCTTC.

The CDR3 sequence is CASISQTYEQYF. The CDR3 DNA sequence: TGCGCCAGCATCTCACAGACCTACGAGCAGTACTTC. This sequence joins TRBV5-1 and TRBJ2-7; D is unresolved. This CDR3 comprises 12 residues. Germline CDR1 is SGHRS and CDR2 is YFSETQ. V lost 6 bases and J 2 bases, leaving 9 bases between the germline ends.

The V and J genes are TRBV9 and TRBJ2-7; unclear D gene. In germline, CDR1 is SGDLS, CDR2 YYNGEE. The V gene lost 0 bases and the J gene lost 5 bases, with 12 bases spanning the gap. The CDR3 is 14 residues long. The CDR3 loop reads CASSVAPGVDEQYF. The DNA of the CDR3 is TGTGCCAGCAGCGTAGCACCGGGCGTCGACGAGCAGTACTTC.

This clone was seen a handful of times. Compared with germline, one end of the junction differs, possibly owing to a read error. The chain is built from TRBV5-1 and TRBJ1-2, with D unresolved. CDR3 length: 16 residues. In germline, CDR1 is SGHRS, CDR2 YFSETQ. CDR3 region: CASSLGLRRNIYDYTF. The CDR3 bases are TGCGCCAGCAGCTTGGGATTGAGACGGAACATTTATGACTACACCTTC.

The chain recombines TRBV10-3 with TRBJ2-5; 11 bases fit TRBD2. V was pared by 10 bases and J by 2 bases, with 6 bases of the junction left unmatched. Per the germline V gene, CDR1 is ENHRY and CDR2 is SYGVKD. The CDR3 runs to 14 residues. Here the CDR3 reads CATQTSGTQETQYF. The CDR3 DNA is TGTGCCACGCAGACTAGCGGGACACAAGAGACCCAGTACTTC.

The rearrangement joins TRBV9 to TRBJ1-2; D is ambiguous. This CDR3 spans 14 amino acids. The germline V gene has CDR1 SGDLS and CDR2 YYNGEE. V lost 3 bases, J lost 0 bases, and 9 bases lay in between. The CDR3 reads CASSEAPTNYGYTF. CDR3 coding DNA: TGTGCCAGCAGCGAGGCGCCTACTAACTATGGCTACACCTTC.

DNA for the CDR3: TGTGCCAGCAGCCAAGGGGGGGGCATTGAAGCTTTCTTT. Its translation is CASSQGGGIEAFF. The rearrangement links TRBV3-1 (or the pseudogene TRBV3-2) to TRBJ1-1; D perhaps matches TRBD1 (6 bases). Germline V gives CDR1 LGHDT, CDR2 YNNKEL (reference sequence). V shed 1 base and J shed 7 bases, with 10 bases lying between them. The CDR3 spans 13 residues.

Written as DNA, the CDR3 is TGTGCCAGCTCTCTGCGGAGCGACACAGATACGCAGTATTTT. Protein sequence: CASSLRSDTDTQYF. V and J are TRBV18 and TRBJ2-3; unclear D gene. The CDR3 contains 14 residues. Trimming removed 6 bases from V and 2 bases from J, with 12 bases in between. Germline CDR1 and CDR2: KGHSH and LQKENI.

The chain links TRBV7-9 to TRBJ2-3; unclear D gene. The germline CDR1 and CDR2 sequences are SEHNR and FQNEAQ (reference sequence). The CDR3 sequence is 12 residues long. Between the trimmed V and J ends, which lost 6 bases and 4 bases, there was a span of 8 bases. This CDR3 reads CASRLIADTQYF. The CDR3 DNA sequence: TGTGCCAGCAGGCTAATTGCAGATACGCAGTATTTT.

DNA of the CDR3: TGTGCCAGCAGTTCCCACAAATGGGGAACAGGGCAGCCCCAGCATTTT. This sequence encodes CASSSHKWGTGQPQHF. The chain uses TRBV27 and TRBJ1-5; maybe TRBD1 (6 bases). Trimming took 4 bases from V and 7 from J, leaving 20 bases between them. Germline loops: CDR1 MNHEY, CDR2 SMNVEV (reference sequence). The CDR3 length is 16 residues.

The rearrangement joins TRBV7-6 to TRBJ1-4, with TRBD1 identical over 8 bases. The CDR3 runs 18 residues. V lost 4 bases, J lost 3 bases, and 13 bases stayed unmatched. The germline V gene has CDR1 SGHVS and CDR2 FNYEAQ. CDR3 residues: CASSSPGGQGASNEKLFF. In DNA, the CDR3 is TGTGCCAGCAGCTCTCCGGGAGGTCAGGGGGCGTCTAATGAAAAACTGTTTTTT. The full variable domain, rest sourced from reference TRBV7-6 and TRBJ1-4, is GAGVSQSPRYKVTKRGQDVALRCDPISGHVSLYWYRQALGQGPEFLTYFNYEAQQDKSGLPNDRFSAERPEGSISTLTIQRTEQRDSAMYRCASSSPGGQGASNEKLFFGSGTQLSVL.

The chain links TRBV7-2 to TRBJ1-5, with TRBD1 matching 7 bases. V gave up 6 bases and J gave up 10 bases; unmatched junction bases: 12. The CDR3 sequence is 14 residues long. CDR1 is SGHTA and CDR2 is FQGNSA in the germline V gene. CDR3 amino acids: CASRNTRTGLPQHF. CDR3 DNA: TGTGCCAGCAGAAACACTCGGACAGGACTCCCCCAGCATTTT.

The V gene is TRBV30, the J gene TRBJ1-3, with D possibly matching TRBD1 (6 bases). The length of the CDR3 is 17 residues. Trimming took off 5 bases at V and 2 bases at J, with 22 bases between the two ends. Germline V lookup: CDR1 GTSNPN, CDR2 SVGIG (reference sequence). CDR3 nucleotides: TGTGCCTGGGGGAAGGGGCGGAGGCAGGGGCCTGGAAACACCATATATTTT. It specifies CAWGKGRRQGPGNTIYF.

The V gene is TRBV6-5, the J gene TRBJ1-1; D uncertain. Germline V CDR1 and CDR2: MNHEY, SVGAGI. CDR3 length: 14 amino acids. Trimming pared 5 bases from V and 1 base from J, leaving 11 bases between. CDR3 DNA sequence: TGTGCCAGCAGTCCCGACACCTGGAACACTGAAGCTTTCTTT. Its translation is CASSPDTWNTEAFF.